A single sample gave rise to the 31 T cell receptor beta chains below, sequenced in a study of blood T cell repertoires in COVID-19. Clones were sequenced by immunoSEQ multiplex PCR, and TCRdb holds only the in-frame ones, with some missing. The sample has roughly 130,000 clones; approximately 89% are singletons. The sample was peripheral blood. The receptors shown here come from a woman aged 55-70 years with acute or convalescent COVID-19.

The CDR3 bases are TGTGCCAGTAGTTCCCGACTAGCGGGGCATGATACGCAGTATTTT. This codes for CASSSRLAGHDTQYF. V gene TRBV19 combines with J gene TRBJ2-3, with 11 bases aligning to TRBD2. CDR1 and CDR2 (germline): LNHDA, SQIVND (reference sequence). V shed 5 bases and J 6 bases; nucleotides not matched to a gene: 7. There are 15 residues in the CDR3.

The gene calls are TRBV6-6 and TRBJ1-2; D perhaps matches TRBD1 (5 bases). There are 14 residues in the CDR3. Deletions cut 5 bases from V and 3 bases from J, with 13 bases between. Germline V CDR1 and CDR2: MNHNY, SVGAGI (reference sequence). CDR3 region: CASSKQDAYYGYTF. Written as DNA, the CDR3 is TGTGCCAGCAGTAAACAGGATGCGTACTATGGCTACACCTTC.

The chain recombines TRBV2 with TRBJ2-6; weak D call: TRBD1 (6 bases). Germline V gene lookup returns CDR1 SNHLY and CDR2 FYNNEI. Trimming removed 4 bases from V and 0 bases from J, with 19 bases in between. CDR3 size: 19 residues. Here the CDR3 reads CASSVGRARGYSGANVLTF. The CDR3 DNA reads TGTGCCAGCAGTGTTGGCAGGGCCAGGGGCTACTCTGGGGCCAACGTCCTGACTTTC.

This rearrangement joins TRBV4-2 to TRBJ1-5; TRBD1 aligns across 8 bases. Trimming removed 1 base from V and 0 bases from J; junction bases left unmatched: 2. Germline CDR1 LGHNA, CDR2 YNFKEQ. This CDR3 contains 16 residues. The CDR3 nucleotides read TGTGCCAGCAGCCAAGGGACAGGGTATAGCAATCAGCCCCAGCATTTT. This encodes CASSQGTGYSNQPQHF.

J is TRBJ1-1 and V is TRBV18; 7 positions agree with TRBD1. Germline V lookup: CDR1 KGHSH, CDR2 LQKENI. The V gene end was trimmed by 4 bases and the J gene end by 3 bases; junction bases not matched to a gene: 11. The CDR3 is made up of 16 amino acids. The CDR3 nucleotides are TGTGCCAGCTCACTCCGGGACAGCACCCTGGACACTGAAGCTTTCTTT. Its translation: CASSLRDSTLDTEAFF.

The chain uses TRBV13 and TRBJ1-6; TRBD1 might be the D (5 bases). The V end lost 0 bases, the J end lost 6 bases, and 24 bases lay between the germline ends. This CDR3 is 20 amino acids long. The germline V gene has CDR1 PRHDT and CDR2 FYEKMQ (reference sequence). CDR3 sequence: CASSLGRAISGLVLNSPLHF. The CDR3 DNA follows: TGTGCCAGCAGCTTAGGCCGAGCTATTTCAGGGCTCGTCCTTAATTCACCCCTCCACTTT.

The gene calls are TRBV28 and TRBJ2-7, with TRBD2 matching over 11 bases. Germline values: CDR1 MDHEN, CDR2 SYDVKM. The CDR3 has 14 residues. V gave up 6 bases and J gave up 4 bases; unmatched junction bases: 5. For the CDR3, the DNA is TGTGCCAGCAGCACCCTAGCGGGAGGTTACGAGCAGTACTTC. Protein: CASSTLAGGYEQYF. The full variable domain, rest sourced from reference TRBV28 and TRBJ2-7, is DVKVTQSSRYLVKRTGEKVFLECVQDMDHENMFWYRQDPGLGLRLIYFSYDVKMKEKGDIPEGYSVSREKKERFSLILESASTNQTSMYLCASSTLAGGYEQYFGPGTRLTVT.

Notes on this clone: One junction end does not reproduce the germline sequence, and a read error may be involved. CDR3 nucleotide sequence: TGTGCCTGGAGATATCAAGGACAGCCTCCAAGGGCTTTT. Translated, it gives CAWRYQGQPPRAF. The gene calls are TRBV30 and TRBJ1-1; tentatively, D is TRBD1 (6 bases). The CDR3 is made up of 13 amino acids. In germline, CDR1 is GTSNPN, CDR2 SVGIG (reference sequence).

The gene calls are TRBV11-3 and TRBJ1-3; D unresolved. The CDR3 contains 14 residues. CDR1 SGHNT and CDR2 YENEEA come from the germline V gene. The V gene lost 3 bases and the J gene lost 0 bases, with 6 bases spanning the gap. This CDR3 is CASSFSLSGNTIYF. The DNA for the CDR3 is TGTGCCAGCAGCTTTTCTCTCTCTGGAAACACCATATATTTT.

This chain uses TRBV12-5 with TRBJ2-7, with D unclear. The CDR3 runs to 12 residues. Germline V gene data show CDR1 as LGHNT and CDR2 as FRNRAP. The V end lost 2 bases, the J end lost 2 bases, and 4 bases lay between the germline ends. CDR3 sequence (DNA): TGTGCTAGTGGTTTGACAACCTACGAGCAGTACGTC. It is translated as CASGLTTYEQYV.

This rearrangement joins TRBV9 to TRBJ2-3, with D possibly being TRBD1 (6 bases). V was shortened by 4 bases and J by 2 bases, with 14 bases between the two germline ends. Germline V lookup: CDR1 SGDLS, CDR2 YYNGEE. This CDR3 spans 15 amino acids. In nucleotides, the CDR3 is TGTGCCAGCAGCCCCGGACAGCCACCCACAGATACGCAGTATTTT. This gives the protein CASSPGQPPTDTQYF.

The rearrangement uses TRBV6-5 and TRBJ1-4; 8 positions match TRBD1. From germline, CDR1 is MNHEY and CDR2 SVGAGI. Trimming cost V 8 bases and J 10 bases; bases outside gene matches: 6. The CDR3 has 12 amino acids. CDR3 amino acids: CASRDGQGKLFF. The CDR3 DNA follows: TGTGCCAGCCGGGACGGACAGGGAAAACTGTTTTTT.

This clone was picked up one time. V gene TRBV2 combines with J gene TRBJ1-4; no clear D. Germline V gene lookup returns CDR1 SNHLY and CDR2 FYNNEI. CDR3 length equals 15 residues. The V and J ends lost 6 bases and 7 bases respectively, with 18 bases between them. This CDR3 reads CASRSGSRPSEKLFF. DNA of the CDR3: TGTGCCAGCAGGTCCGGGAGCCGACCTAGTGAAAAACTGTTTTTT. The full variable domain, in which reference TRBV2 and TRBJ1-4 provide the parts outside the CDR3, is EPEVTQTPSHQVTQMGQEVILRCVPISNHLYFYWYRQILGQKVEFLVSFYNNEISEKSEIFDDQFSVERPDGSNFTLKIRSTKLEDSAMYFCASRSGSRPSEKLFFGSGTQLSVL.

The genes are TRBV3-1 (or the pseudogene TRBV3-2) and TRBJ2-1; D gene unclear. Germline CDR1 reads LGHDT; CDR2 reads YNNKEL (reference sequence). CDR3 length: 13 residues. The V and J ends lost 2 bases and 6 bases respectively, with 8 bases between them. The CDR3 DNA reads TGTGCCAGCAGCCAATTTTCAGGCAATGAGCAGTTCTTC. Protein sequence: CASSQFSGNEQFF.

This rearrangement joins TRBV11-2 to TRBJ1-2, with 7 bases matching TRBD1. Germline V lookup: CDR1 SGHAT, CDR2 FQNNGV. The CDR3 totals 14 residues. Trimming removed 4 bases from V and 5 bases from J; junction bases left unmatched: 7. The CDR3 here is CASSSGAGGYGYTF. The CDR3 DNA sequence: TGTGCCAGCAGCTCTGGCGCAGGGGGGTATGGCTACACCTTC.

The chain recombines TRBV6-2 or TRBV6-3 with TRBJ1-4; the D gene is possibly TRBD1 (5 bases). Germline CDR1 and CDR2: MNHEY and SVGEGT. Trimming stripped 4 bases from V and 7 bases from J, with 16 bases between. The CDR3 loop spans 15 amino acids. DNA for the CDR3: TGTGCCAGCAGTTCGCGGAGGGGATCCGGTGAAAAACTGTTTTTT. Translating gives CASSSRRGSGEKLFF.

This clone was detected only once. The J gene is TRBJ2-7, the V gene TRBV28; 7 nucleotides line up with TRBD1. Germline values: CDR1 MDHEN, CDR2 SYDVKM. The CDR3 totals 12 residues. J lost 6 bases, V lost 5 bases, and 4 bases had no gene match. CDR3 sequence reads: CASSPQGFEQYF. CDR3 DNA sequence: TGTGCCAGCAGTCCACAGGGGTTCGAGCAGTACTTC.

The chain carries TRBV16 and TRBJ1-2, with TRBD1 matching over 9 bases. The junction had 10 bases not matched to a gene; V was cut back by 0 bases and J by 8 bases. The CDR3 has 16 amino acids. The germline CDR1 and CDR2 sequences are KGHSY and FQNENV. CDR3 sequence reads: CASSQSGSGQGSGYTF. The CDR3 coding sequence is TGTGCCAGCAGCCAATCGGGGTCGGGACAGGGCAGCGGCTACACCTTC.

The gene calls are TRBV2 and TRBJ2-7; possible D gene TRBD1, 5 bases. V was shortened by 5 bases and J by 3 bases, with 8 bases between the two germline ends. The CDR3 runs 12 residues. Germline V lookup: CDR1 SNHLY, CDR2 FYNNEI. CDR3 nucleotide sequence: TGTGCCAGCAGTCCAGGGTACTACGAGCAGTACGTC. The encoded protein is CASSPGYYEQYV.

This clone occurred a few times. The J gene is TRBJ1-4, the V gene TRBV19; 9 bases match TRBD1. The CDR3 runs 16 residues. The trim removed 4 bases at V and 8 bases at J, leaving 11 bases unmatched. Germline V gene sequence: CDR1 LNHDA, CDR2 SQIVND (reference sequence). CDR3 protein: CASSTETGTGTEKLFF. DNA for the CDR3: TGTGCCAGTAGTACCGAAACCGGGACAGGGACCGAAAAACTGTTTTTT.

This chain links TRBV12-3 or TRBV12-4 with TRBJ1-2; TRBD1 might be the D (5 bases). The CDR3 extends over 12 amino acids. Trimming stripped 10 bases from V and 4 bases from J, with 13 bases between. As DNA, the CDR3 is TGTGCCACCGGGACCGGGGGCTATGGCTACACCTTC. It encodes CATGTGGYGYTF.

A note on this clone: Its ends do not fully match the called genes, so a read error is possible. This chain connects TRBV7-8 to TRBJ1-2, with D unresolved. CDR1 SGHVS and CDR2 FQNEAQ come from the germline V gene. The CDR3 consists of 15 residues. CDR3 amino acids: CASSLGLPANYDYTF. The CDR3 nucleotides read TGTGCCAGCAGCTTAGGTCTGCCAGCTAACTATGACTACACCTTC.

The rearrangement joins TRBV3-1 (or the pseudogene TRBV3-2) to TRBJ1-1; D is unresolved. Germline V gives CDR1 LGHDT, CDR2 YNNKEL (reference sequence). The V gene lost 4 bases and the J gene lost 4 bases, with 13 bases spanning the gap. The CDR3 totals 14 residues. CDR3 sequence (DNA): TGTGCCAGCAGCCTTGGATCTGGGAGCACTGAAGCTTTCTTT. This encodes CASSLGSGSTEAFF.

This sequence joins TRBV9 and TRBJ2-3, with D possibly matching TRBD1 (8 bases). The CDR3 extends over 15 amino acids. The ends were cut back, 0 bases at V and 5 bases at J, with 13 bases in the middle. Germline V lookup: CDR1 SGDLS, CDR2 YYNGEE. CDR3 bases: TGTGCCAGCAGCGTAGCAGCGGGACAGGTAGATACGCAGTATTTT. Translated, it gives CASSVAAGQVDTQYF.

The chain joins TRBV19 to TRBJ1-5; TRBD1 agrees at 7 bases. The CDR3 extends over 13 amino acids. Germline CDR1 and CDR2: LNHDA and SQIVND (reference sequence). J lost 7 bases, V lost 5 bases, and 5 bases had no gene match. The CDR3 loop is CASSRTGYQPQHF. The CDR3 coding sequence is TGTGCCAGTAGTCGGACAGGTTACCAGCCCCAGCATTTT.

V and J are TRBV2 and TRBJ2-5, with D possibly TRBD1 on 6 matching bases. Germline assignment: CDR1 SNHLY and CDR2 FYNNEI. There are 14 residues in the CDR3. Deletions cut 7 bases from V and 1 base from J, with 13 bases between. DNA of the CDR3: TGTGCCAGCACCCCTGGGACAACCCAAGAGACCCAGTACTTC. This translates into CASTPGTTQETQYF.

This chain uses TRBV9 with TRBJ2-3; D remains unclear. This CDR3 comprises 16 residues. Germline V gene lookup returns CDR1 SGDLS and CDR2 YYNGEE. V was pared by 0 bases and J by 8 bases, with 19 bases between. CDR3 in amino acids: CASSVEDRAGLATQYF. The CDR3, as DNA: TGTGCCAGCAGCGTAGAAGATAGAGCTGGATTAGCTACGCAGTATTTT.

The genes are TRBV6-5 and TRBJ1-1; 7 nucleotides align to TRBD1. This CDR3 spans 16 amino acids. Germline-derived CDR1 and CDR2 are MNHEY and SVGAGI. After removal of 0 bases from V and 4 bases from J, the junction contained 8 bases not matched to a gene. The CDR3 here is CASSYSGTAFFTEAFF. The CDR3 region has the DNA TGTGCCAGCAGTTACTCGGGGACAGCCTTTTTCACTGAAGCTTTCTTT.

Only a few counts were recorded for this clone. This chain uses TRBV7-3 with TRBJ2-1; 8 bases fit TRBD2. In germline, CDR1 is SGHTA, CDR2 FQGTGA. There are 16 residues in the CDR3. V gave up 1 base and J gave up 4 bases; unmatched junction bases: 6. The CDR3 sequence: CASSLMASGGYNEQFF. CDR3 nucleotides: TGTGCCAGCAGCTTAATGGCCAGCGGGGGTTACAATGAGCAGTTCTTC.

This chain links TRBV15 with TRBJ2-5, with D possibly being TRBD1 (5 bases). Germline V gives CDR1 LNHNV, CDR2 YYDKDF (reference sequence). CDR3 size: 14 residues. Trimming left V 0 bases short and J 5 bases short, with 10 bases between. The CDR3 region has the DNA TGTGCCACCAGCAGAGATCAGGGCGCGGAGACCCAGTACTTC. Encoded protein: CATSRDQGAETQYF.

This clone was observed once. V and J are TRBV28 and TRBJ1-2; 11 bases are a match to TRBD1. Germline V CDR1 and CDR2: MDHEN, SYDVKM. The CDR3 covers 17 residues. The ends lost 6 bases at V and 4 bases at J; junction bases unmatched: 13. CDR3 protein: CASSSGQGAFSVYGYTF. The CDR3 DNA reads TGTGCCAGCAGCAGCGGACAGGGGGCGTTTAGTGTCTATGGCTACACCTTC.